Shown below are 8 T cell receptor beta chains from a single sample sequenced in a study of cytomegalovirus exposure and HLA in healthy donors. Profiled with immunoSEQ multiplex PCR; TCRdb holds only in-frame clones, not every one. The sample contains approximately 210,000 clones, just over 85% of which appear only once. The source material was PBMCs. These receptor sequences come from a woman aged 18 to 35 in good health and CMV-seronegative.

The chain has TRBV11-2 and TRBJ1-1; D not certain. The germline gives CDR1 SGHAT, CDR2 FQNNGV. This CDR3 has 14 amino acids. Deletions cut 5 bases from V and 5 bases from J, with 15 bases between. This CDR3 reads CASSPSPMSTEAFF. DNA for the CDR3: TGTGCCAGCAGCCCAAGCCCCATGTCTACTGAAGCTTTCTTT.

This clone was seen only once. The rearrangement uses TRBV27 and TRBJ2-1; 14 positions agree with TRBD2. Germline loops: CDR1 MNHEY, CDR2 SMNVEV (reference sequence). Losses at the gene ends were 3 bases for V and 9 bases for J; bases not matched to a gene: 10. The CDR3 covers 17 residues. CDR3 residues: CASSFNGLAGGGGEQFF. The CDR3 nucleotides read TGTGCCAGCAGTTTTAACGGACTAGCGGGAGGCGGCGGTGAGCAGTTCTTC.

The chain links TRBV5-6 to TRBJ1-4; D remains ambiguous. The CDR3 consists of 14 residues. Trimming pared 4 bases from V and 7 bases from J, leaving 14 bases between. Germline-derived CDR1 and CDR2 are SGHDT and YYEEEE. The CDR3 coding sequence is TGTGCCAGCAGCAAATTTTCGGTTAGTGAAAAACTGTTTTTT. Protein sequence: CASSKFSVSEKLFF.

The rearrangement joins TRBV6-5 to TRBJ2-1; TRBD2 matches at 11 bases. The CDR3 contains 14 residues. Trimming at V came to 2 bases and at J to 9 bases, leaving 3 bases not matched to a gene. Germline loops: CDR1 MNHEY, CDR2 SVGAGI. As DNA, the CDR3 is TGTGCCAGCAGTTACCTAGCGGGAGGCGGTGAGCAGTTCTTC. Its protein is CASSYLAGGGEQFF.

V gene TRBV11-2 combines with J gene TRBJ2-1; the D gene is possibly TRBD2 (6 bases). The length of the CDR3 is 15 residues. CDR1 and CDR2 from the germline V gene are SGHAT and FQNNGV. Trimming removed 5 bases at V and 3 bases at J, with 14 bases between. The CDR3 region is CASSNFGGVYNEQFF. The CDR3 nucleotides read TGTGCCAGCAGCAATTTTGGCGGGGTCTACAATGAGCAGTTCTTC.

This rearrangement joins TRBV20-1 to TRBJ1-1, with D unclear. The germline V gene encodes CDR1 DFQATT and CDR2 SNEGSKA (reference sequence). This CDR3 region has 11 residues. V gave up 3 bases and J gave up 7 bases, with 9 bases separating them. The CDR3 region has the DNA TGCAGTGCTAGGCCAAGTAGTGAAGCTTTCTTT. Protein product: CSARPSSEAFF.

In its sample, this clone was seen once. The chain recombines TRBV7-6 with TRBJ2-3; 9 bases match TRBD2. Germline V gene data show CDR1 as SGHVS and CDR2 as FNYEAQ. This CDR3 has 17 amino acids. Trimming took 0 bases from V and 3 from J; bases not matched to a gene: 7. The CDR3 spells CASSLAASSGITDTQYF. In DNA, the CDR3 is TGTGCCAGCAGCTTAGCGGCGTCTAGCGGGATTACAGATACGCAGTATTTT.

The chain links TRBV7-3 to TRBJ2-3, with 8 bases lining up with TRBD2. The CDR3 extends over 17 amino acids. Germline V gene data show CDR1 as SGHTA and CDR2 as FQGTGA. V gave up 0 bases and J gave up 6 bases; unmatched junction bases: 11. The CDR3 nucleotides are TGTGCCAGCAGCTTAACGGGAAGCGGGAGTGTGGGCGATACGCAGTATTTT. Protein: CASSLTGSGSVGDTQYF.